The sequence of this TCR beta chain was determined in a study of a mutant IDH1 vaccine in newly diagnosed glioma. Looking at the study overall: Treated patients, around 60% male and roughly 40% female, averaged about 40 years of age. Before enrollment, patients got radiotherapy alone, temozolomide alone, or mostly the combination. Findings and caveats of the study: With respect to changes in top peripheral T cell clonotypes, pseudoprogression seemed unrelated. Detectable vaccine-induced immune responses arose in about 92% of patients.

Concerning this clone: The antigen remains unidentified.

Profiled with immunoSEQ multiplex PCR; TCRdb holds only in-frame clones, not every one. Among 55,000 to 70,000 clones listed, 80% to 90% were seen once. The time point here: baseline, week 1 (first vaccination visit). Treatment noted: pre-vaccination baseline after standard-of-care therapy. The sequencing here drew on PBMCs, taken from a glioma patient treated with radiotherapy, temozolomide or both. This TCR derives from a man under 40 with glioma.

CDR3 sequence: CASSVGTGHNSPLHF. CDR3 in DNA: TGTGCCAGCAGCGTCGGGACAGGACATAATTCACCCCTCCACTTT. This chain connects TRBV5-8 to TRBJ1-6, with 8 nucleotides matching TRBD1. With V trimmed by 4 bases and J by 5 bases, 5 bases remained unmatched. CDR1 and CDR2 from the germline V gene are SGHTS and YDEGEE. There are 15 residues in the CDR3.